This paragraph covers one T cell receptor beta chain sequence. The data were taken from a study of technical replicates of blood from several donors. TCRdb's copy holds only in-frame clones and misses some; the assay was immunoSEQ multiplex PCR. The sample consists of some 70,000 clones, roughly 88% of them appearing once. The material sequenced was PBMCs. This receptor was taken from a human donor in good health. Some clones in this sample may be carry-over from other donors' samples.

The CDR3 DNA sequence: TGTGCCAGCTCGGGTGCGGGGGGCTCAGATACGCAGTATTTT. Translating it yields CASSGAGGSDTQYF. The chain is built from TRBV7-3 and TRBJ2-3, with TRBD2 matching over 8 bases. The V gene's germline CDR1 is SGHTA and CDR2 FQGTGA. The CDR3 loop spans 14 amino acids. Trimming took 8 bases from V and 4 from J; bases not matched to a gene: 8.